This T cell receptor (beta chain) was identified during a study of PD-1 blockade in classical Hodgkin lymphoma. The method was immunoSEQ multiplex PCR; TCRdb's version includes in-frame clones alone and lacks a portion of them. The data show tens of thousands of clones, around 64% seen once. Germline V lookup: CDR1 MNHNY, CDR2 SVGAGI (reference sequence). The CDR3 length is 12 residues. With 0 bases removed from V and 2 bases from J, the gap between germline ends came to 1 base. Described time point: cycle 4 day 1 (C4D1), after less than 7 weeks of nivolumab. Brentuximab vedotin exposure varied among the patients, all of whom had relapsed after autologous stem cell transplantation.

The chain combines TRBV6-6 with TRBJ2-5; D unclear. The clonotype comes from a human donor with classical Hodgkin lymphoma. The sample in question was peripheral blood mononuclear cells (PBMCs), obtained before the fourth cycle of nivolumab. As DNA, the CDR3 is TGTGCCAGCAGTTACTCACAAGAGACCCAGTACTTC. Protein product: CASSYSQETQYF.